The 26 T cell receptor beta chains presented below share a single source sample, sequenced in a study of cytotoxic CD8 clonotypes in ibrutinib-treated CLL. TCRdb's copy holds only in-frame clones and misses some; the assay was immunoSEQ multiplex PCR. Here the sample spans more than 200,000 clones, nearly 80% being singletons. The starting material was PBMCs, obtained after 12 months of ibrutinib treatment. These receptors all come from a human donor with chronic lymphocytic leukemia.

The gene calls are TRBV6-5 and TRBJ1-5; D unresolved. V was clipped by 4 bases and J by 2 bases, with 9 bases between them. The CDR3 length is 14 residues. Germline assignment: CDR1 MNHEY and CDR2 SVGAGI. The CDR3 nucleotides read TGTGCCAGCAGTTTTATAGGCGGCAATCAGCCCCAGCATTTT. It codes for CASSFIGGNQPQHF.

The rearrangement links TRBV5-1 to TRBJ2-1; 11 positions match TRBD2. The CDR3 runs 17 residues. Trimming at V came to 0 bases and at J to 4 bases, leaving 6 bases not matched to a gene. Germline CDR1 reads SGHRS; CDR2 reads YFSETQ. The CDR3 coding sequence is TGCGCCAGCAGCTTGGGACAACTAGCGGGAGTATACAATGAGCAGTTCTTC. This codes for CASSLGQLAGVYNEQFF. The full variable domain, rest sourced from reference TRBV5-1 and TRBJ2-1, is KAGVTQTPRYLIKTRGQQVTLSCSPISGHRSVSWYQQTPGQGLQFLFEYFSETQRNKGNFPGRFSGRQFSNSRSEMNVSTLELGDSALYLCASSLGQLAGVYNEQFFGPGTRLTVL.

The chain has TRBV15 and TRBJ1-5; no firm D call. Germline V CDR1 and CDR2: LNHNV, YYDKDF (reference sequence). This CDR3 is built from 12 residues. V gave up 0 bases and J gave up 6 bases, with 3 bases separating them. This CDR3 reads CATSRDGQPQHF. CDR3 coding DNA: TGTGCCACCAGCAGAGATGGTCAGCCCCAGCATTTT.

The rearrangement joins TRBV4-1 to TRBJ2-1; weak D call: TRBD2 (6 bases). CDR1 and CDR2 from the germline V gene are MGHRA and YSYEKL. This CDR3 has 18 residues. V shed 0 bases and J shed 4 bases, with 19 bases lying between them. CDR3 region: CASSQDKFRGWPYNEQFF. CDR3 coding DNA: TGCGCCAGCAGCCAAGATAAATTTCGGGGGTGGCCGTACAATGAGCAGTTCTTC.

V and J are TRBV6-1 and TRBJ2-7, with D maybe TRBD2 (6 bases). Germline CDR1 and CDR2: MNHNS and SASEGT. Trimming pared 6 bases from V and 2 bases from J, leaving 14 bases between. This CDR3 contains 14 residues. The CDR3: CASRGIRGTYEQYF. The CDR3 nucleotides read TGTGCCAGCAGGGGGATCCGCGGGACCTACGAGCAGTACTTC.

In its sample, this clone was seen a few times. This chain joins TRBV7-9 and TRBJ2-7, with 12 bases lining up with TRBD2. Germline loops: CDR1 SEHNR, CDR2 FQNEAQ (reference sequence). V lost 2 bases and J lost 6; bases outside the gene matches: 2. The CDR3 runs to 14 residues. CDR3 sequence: CASSLRLAGAEQYF. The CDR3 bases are TGTGCCAGCAGCTTAAGACTAGCGGGAGCCGAGCAGTACTTC.

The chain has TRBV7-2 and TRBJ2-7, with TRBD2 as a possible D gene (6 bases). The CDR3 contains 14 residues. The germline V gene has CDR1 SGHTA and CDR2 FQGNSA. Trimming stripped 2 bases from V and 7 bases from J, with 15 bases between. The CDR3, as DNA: TGTGCCAGCAGCTTATTGGGGGACGGGGGAGAGCAGTACTTC. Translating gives CASSLLGDGGEQYF.

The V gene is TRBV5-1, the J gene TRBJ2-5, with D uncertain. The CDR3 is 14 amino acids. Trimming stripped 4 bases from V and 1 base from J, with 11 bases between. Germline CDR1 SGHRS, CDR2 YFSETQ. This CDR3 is CASSLDPAQETQYF. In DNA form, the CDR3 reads TGCGCCAGCAGCCTAGATCCTGCCCAAGAGACCCAGTACTTC.

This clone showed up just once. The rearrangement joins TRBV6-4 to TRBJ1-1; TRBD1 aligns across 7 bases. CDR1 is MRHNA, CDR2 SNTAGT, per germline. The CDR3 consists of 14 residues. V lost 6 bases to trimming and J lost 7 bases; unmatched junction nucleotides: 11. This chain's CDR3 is CASRKPGQLSEAFF. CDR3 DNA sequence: TGTGCCAGCAGAAAACCGGGACAGCTTAGTGAAGCTTTCTTT.

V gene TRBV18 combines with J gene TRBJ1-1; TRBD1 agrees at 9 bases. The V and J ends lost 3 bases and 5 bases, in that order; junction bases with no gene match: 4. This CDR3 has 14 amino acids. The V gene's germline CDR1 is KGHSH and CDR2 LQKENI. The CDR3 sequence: CASSPGQGRTEAFF. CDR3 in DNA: TGTGCCAGCTCACCCGGACAGGGGAGGACTGAAGCTTTCTTT.

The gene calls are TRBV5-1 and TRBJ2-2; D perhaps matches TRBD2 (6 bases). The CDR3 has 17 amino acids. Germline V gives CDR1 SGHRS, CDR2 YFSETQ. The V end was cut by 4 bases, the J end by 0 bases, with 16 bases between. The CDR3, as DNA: TGCGCCAGCAGCCCATCCGGGACTTCTCCGAACACCGGGGAGCTGTTTTTT. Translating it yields CASSPSGTSPNTGELFF.

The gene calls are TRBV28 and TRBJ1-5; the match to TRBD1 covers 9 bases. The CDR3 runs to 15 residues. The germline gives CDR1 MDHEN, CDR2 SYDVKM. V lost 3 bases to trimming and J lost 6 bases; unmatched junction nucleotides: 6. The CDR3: CASSLGQGGTQPQHF. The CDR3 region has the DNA TGTGCCAGCAGTTTGGGACAGGGCGGGACTCAGCCCCAGCATTTT. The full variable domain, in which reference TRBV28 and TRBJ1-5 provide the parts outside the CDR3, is DVKVTQSSRYLVKRTGEKVFLECVQDMDHENMFWYRQDPGLGLRLIYFSYDVKMKEKGDIPEGYSVSREKKERFSLILESASTNQTSMYLCASSLGQGGTQPQHFGDGTRLSIL.

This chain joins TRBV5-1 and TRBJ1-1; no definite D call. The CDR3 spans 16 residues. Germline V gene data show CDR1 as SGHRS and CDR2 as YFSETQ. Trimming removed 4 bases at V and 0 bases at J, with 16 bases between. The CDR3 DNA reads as TGCGCCAGCAGCCTTGCTGGGTTCATCCTGAACACTGAAGCTTTCTTT. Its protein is CASSLAGFILNTEAFF.

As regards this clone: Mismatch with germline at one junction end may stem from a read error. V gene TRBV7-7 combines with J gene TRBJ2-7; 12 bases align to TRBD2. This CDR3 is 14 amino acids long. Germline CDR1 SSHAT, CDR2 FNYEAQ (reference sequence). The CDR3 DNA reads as TGTGCTAGCAGCTTCGGGACTAGCGGGTACGAGCAGTACTTC. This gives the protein CASSFGTSGYEQYF.

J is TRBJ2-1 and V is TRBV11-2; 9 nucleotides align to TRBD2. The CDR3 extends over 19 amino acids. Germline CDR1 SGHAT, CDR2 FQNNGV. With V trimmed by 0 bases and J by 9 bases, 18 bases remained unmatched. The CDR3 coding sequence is TGTGCCAGCAGCTTAGAAAGGGGCGGGGTAGGGAGCGGGAGGAGTGAGCAGTTCTTC. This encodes CASSLERGGVGSGRSEQFF.

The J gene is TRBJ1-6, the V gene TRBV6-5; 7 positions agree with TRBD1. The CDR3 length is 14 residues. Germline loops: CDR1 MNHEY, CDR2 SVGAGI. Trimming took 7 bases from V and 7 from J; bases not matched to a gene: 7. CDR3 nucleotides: TGTGCCAGCAAATTGACAGGGTTGAATTCACCCCTCCACTTT. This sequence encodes CASKLTGLNSPLHF.

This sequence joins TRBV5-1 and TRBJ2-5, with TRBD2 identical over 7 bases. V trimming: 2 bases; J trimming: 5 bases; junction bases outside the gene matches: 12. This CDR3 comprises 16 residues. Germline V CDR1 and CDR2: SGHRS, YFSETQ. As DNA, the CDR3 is TGCGCCAGCAGCTTATTAGCGGGCCCGCGGTTTGAGACCCAGTACTTC. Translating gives CASSLLAGPRFETQYF.

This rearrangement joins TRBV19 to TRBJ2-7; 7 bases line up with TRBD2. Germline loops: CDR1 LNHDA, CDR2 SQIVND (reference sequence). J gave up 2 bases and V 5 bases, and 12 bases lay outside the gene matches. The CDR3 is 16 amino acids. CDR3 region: CASSGEGAGDPYEQYF. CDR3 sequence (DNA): TGTGCCAGTAGTGGGGAAGGGGCGGGGGATCCCTACGAGCAGTACTTC.

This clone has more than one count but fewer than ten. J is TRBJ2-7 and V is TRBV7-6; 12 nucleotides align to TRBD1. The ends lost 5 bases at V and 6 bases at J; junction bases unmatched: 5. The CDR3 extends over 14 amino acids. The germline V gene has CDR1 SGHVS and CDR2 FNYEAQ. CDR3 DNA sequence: TGTGCCAGCAGCCCGGGACAGGGGGCGGGCGAGCAGTACTTC. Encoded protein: CASSPGQGAGEQYF. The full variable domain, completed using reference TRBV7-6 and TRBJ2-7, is GAGVSQSPRYKVTKRGQDVALRCDPISGHVSLYWYRQALGQGPEFLTYFNYEAQQDKSGLPNDRFSAERPEGSISTLTIQRTEQRDSAMYRCASSPGQGAGEQYFGPGTRLTVT.

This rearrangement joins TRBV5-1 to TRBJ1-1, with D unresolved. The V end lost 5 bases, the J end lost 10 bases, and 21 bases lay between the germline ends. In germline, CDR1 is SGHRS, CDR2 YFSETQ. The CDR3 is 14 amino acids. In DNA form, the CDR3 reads TGCGCCAGCAGTTCTGGGAGGAGCACCGGAGGAGCTTTCTTT. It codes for CASSSGRSTGGAFF.

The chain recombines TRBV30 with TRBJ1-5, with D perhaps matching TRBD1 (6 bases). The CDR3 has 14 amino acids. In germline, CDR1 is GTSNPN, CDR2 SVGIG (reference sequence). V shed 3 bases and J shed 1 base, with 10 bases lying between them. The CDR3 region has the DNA TGTGCCTGGAGCCGAGGACAGAGCAATCAGCCCCAGCATTTT. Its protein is CAWSRGQSNQPQHF.

CDR3 DNA sequence: TGCGCCAGCAGCTTGTTGGGAGAGAACACTGAAGCTTTCTTT. This codes for CASSLLGENTEAFF. The rearrangement joins TRBV5-1 to TRBJ1-1; D is uncertain. This CDR3 is 14 amino acids long. Per germline, CDR1 SGHRS and CDR2 YFSETQ. V was shortened by 1 base and J by 1 base, with 8 bases between the two germline ends. The full variable domain, completed using reference TRBV5-1 and TRBJ1-1, is KAGVTQTPRYLIKTRGQQVTLSCSPISGHRSVSWYQQTPGQGLQFLFEYFSETQRNKGNFPGRFSGRQFSNSRSEMNVSTLELGDSALYLCASSLLGENTEAFFGQGTRLTVV.

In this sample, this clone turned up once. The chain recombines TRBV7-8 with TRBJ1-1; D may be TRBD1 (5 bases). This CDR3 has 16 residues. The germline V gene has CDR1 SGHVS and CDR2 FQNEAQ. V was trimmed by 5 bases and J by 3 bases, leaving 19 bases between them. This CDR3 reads CASSLRPAGADTEAFF. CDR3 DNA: TGTGCCAGCAGCCTGCGACCAGCCGGGGCGGACACTGAAGCTTTCTTT.

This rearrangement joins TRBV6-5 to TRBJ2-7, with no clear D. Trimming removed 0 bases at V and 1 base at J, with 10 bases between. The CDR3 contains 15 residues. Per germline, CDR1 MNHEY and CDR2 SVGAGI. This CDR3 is CASSYSFTESYEQYF. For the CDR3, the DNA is TGTGCCAGCAGTTACTCTTTTACAGAATCCTACGAGCAGTACTTC.

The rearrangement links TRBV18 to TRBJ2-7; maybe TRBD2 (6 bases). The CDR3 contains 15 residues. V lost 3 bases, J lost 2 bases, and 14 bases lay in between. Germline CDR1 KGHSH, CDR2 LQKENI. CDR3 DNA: TGTGCCAGCTCACCCCGGGACTCGAACCCCTACGAGCAGTACTTC. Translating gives CASSPRDSNPYEQYF.

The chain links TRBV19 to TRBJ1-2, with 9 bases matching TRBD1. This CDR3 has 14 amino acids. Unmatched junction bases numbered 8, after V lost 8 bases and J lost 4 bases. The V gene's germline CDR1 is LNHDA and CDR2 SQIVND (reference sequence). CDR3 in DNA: TGTGCCAGTCGATCGGGGACAGGGATCTATGGCTACACCTTC. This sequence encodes CASRSGTGIYGYTF.